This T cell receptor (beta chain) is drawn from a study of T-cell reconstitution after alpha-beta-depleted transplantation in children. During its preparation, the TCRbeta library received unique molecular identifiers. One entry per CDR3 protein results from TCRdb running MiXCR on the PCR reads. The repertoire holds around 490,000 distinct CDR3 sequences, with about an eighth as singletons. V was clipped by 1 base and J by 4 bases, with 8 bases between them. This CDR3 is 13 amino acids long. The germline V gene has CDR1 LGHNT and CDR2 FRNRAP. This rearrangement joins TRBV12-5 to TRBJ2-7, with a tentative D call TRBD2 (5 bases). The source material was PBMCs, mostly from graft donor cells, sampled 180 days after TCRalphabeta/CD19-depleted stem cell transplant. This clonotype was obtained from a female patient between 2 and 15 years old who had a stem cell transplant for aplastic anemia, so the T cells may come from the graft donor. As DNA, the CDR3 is TGTGCTAGTGGTTTGGGTCGGGGTTACGAGCAGTACTTC. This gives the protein CASGLGRGYEQYF.